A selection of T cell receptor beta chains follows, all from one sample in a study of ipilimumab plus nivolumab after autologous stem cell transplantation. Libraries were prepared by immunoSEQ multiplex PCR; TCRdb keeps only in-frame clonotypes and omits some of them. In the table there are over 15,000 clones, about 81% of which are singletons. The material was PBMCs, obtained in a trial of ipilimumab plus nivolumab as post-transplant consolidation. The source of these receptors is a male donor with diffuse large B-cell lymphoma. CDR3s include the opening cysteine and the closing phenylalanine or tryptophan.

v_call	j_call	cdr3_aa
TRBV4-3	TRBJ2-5	CASSQEDRGRETQYF
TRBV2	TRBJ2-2	CASSIRDYPNTGELFF
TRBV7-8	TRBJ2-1	CASSSLAGGLNEQFF
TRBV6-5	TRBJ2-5	CASSYPGSGETQYF
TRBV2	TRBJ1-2	CASSAEQGIYGYTF
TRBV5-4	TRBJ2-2	CASSLAGGLTGELFF
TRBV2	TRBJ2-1	CASRGTSTRNEQFF
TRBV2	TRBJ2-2	CASSGGAGGAGELFF
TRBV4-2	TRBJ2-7	CASSQDLGTSGGAYEQYF
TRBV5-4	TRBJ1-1	CASRSGYPNTEAFF
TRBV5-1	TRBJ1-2	CASSWAVNYGYTF
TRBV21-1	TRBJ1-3	CASSKGNRDNSGNTIYF
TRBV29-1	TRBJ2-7	CSGGQGIYEQYF
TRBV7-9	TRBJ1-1	CASSLGGQRNTEAFF
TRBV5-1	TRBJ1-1	CASSFQPGQVMNTEAFF
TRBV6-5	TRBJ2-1	CASSYYQRHNEQFF
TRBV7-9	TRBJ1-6	CASSVRTGTDFYNSPLHF
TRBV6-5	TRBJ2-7	CASRTGSYEQYF
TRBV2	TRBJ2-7	CASSDNYEQYF
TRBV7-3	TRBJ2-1	CASSNSLVSSINEQFF
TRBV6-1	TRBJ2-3	CASSAVGRDTQYF
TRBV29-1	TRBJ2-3	CSVVNSHTDTQYF
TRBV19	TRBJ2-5	CASSIPSRAQYF
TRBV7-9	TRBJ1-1	CASSLVEARKAFF
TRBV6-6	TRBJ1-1	CASFISPGGTEAFF
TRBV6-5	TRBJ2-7	CASSTDPGQGYEQYF
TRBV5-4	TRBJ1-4	CASSQASHLMNEKLFF
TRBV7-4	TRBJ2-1	CASSHLNGLARVNEQFF
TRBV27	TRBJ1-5	CASSTSYQPQHF
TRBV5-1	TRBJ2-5	CASSWGGGTPQETQYF
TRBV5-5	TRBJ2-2	CASSFLAAGELFF
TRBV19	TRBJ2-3	CASSTGRPGYTDTQYF
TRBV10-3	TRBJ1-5	CAIGDGNQPQHF
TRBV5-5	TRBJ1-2	CASRPVGIGYGYTF
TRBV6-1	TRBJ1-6	CASSEAGGPLPNSPLHF
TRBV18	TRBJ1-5	CASSPDRNQPQHF
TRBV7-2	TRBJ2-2	CASSLAGLPGGELFF
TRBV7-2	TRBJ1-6	CASSLTASGSPLHF